This T cell receptor beta chain came from a study of memory CD4+ T cells and cytomegalovirus serostatus. Across the study: Of the healthy Belgian adults, fewer than 10 were CMV seropositive and 24 seronegative.

Single viable CD3+CD4+CD8-CD45RO+ cells were sorted as the memory CD4+ T cells. Positive selection with CD4 microbeads enriched total CD4+ T cells. The germline CDR1 and CDR2 sequences are SGHRS and YFSETQ. V lost 4 bases and J lost 4; bases outside the gene matches: 5. The CDR3 has 13 residues. On this clone: The antigen is undetermined.

Study-wide points: Each of 67 CMV-associated TCRbeta sequences occurred in one to five individuals. Median bootstrapped AUC for CMV status was around 0.95 originally, approximately 0.91 US-trained.

Method: immunoSEQ multiplex PCR; TCRdb's copy keeps in-frame clones and lacks some. The table has under 65,000 clones, around 80% seen once. Sequenced: memory CD4+ T cells from blood. The sequence was collected from an adult in good health and CMV-seronegative. The J gene is TRBJ2-7, the V gene TRBV5-1, with 7 bases that match TRBD1. Written as DNA, the CDR3 is TGCGCCAGCAGCGGCACAGGGGTTTACGAGCAGTACTTC. Protein: CASSGTGVYEQYF.